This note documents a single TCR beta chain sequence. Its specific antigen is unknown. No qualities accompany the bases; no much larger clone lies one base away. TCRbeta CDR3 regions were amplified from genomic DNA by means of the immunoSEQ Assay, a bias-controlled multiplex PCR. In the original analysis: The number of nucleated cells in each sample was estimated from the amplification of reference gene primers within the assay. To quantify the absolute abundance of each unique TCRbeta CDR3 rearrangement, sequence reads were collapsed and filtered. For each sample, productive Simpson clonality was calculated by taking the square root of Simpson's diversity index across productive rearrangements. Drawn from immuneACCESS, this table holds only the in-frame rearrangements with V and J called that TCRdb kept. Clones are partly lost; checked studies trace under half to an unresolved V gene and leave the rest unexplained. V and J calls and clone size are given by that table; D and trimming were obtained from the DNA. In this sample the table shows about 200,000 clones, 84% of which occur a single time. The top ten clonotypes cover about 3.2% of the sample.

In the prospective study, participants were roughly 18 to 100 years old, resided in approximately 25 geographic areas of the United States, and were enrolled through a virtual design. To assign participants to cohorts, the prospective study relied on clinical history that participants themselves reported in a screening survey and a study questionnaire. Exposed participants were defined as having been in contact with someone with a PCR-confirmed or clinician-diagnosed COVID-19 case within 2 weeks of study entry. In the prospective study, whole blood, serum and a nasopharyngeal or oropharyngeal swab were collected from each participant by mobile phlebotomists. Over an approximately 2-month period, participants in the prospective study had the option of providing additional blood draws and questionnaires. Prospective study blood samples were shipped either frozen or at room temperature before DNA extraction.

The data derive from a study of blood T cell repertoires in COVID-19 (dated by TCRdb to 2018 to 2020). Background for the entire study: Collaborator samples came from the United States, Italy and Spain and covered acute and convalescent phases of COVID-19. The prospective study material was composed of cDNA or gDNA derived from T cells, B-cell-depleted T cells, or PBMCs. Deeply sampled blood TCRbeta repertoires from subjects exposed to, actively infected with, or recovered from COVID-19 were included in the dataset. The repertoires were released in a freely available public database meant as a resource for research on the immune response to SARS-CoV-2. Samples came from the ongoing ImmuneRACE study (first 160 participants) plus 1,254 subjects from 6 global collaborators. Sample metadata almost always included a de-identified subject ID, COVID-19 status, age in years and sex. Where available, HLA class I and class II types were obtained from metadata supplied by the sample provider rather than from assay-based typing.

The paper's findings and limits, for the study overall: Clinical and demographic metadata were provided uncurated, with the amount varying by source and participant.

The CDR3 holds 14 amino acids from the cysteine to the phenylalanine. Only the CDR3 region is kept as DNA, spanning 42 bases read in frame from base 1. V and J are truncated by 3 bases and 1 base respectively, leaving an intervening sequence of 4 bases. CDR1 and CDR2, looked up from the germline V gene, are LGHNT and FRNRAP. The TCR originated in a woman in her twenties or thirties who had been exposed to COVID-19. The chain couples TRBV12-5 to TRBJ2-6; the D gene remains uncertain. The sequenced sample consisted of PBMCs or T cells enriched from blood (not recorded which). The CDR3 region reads CASGFSSGANVLTF. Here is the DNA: TGTGCTAGTGGTTTCTCTTCTGGGGCCAACGTCCTGACTTTC.